Shown below are 15 T cell receptor beta chains from a single sample sequenced in a study of control samples from healthy donors and cancer patients. The table came from immunoSEQ multiplex PCR; TCRdb's copy has only in-frame clones and leaves some out. The sample lists about 10,000 clones; approximately 91% were seen once. Sequenced sample: PBMCs. The receptors stem from a man in his 60s with colorectal cancer.

The V and J genes are TRBV7-9 and TRBJ2-5; D is uncertain. V gave up 6 bases and J gave up 4 bases, with 15 bases separating them. Germline V gives CDR1 SEHNR, CDR2 FQNEAQ (reference sequence). This CDR3 region has 14 residues. The CDR3 DNA sequence: TGTGCCAGCAGTTTTTTGTCGGTTGGAGAGACCCAGTACTTC. Translation gives CASSFLSVGETQYF.

This clone has a single count. As DNA, the CDR3 is TGTGCCAGCAGACCTCTCCGGGCAACGCACGAGCAGTACTTC. Translation: CASRPLRATHEQYF. The rearrangement links TRBV11-2 to TRBJ2-7; D gene ambiguous. The germline CDR1 and CDR2 sequences are SGHAT and FQNNGV. The CDR3 is 14 amino acids. The ends were cut back, 6 bases at V and 5 bases at J, with 17 bases in the middle.

The chain links TRBV5-5 to TRBJ1-4; tentative D call: TRBD1 (5 bases). Germline V lookup: CDR1 SGHKS, CDR2 YYEKEE (reference sequence). Trimming stripped 5 bases from V and 5 bases from J, with 13 bases between. CDR3 size: 14 residues. The CDR3, as DNA: TGTGCCAGCAGTCAAGACAGACAGAATGAAAAACTGTTTTTT. Its protein product is CASSQDRQNEKLFF.

The chain has TRBV10-3 and TRBJ2-5; a weak D match, TRBD2 (6 bases). From germline, CDR1 is ENHRY and CDR2 SYGVKD. V shed 3 bases and J shed 1 base, with 15 bases lying between them. The CDR3 loop spans 16 amino acids. CDR3 sequence (DNA): TGTGCCATCAGTGAAGGGACTGCTCCTCCCCAAGAGACCCAGTACTTC. It encodes CAISEGTAPPQETQYF.

The V and J genes are TRBV11-2 and TRBJ2-2; 12 bases agree with TRBD2. This CDR3 has 19 amino acids. CDR1 SGHAT and CDR2 FQNNGV come from the germline V gene. V was pared by 2 bases and J by 7 bases, with 14 bases of the junction left unmatched. The CDR3 DNA reads TGTGCCAGCAGCTTATACGCGACTAGCGGGGGACTACGGGGCGGGGAGCTGTTTTTT. Translating it yields CASSLYATSGGLRGGELFF.

The chain uses TRBV4-1 and TRBJ2-1; D could derive from TRBD1 or TRBD2 (5 bases each). This CDR3 is built from 15 residues. CDR1 is MGHRA and CDR2 is YSYEKL in the germline V gene. V lost 3 bases, J lost 0 bases, and 9 bases lay in between. CDR3 in DNA: TGCGCCAGCAGCCAGGGGACCGCCTCCTACAATGAGCAGTTCTTC. Translated: CASSQGTASYNEQFF.

The chain has TRBV7-2 and TRBJ1-4; a possible D gene is TRBD1 (6 bases). CDR1 is SGHTA, CDR2 FQGNSA, per germline. Deletions cut 4 bases from V and 13 bases from J, with 10 bases between. The CDR3 extends over 11 amino acids. The CDR3, as DNA: TGTGCCAGCAGCTCCAGGGGCTTACTGTTTTTT. Translation: CASSSRGLLFF. Combining the CDR3 with reference TRBV7-2 and TRBJ1-4 gives the whole variable domain GAGVSQSPSNKVTEKGKDVELRCDPISGHTALYWYRQSLGQGLEFLIYFQGNSAPDKSGLPSDRFSAERTGGSVSTLTIQRTQQEDSAVYLCASSSRGLLFFGSGTQLSVL.

V and J are TRBV6-6 and TRBJ2-7; 8 bases match TRBD1. The germline V gene has CDR1 MNHNY and CDR2 SVGAGI (reference sequence). The CDR3 covers 16 residues. The V gene end was trimmed by 4 bases and the J gene end by 3 bases; junction bases not matched to a gene: 11. The CDR3 DNA reads as TGTGCCAGCAGTTCCGGGGCGGACAGGGATGACTACGAGCAGTACTTC. Translated, it gives CASSSGADRDDYEQYF.

This rearrangement joins TRBV27 to TRBJ1-1; 7 bases agree with TRBD1. Germline CDR1 MNHEY, CDR2 SMNVEV (reference sequence). CDR3 length: 16 amino acids. With V trimmed by 2 bases and J by 5 bases, 11 bases remained unmatched. Here the CDR3 reads CASSLRSGGTGTEAFF. DNA of the CDR3: TGTGCCAGCAGTTTAAGGTCAGGGGGGACGGGGACTGAAGCTTTCTTT.

The J gene is TRBJ1-3, the V gene TRBV11-2; D unclear. The CDR3 is 14 residues long. The germline gives CDR1 SGHAT, CDR2 FQNNGV. Trimming shortened V by 4 bases and J by 0 bases, and 7 bases separated the two germline ends. CDR3 residues: CASSSRISGNTIYF. The CDR3 region has the DNA TGTGCCAGCAGCTCCCGAATCTCTGGAAACACCATATATTTT.

The chain employs TRBV25-1 and TRBJ1-2; tentative D call: TRBD1 (6 bases). Germline CDR1 reads MGHDK; CDR2 reads SYGVNS. Trimming pared 1 base from V and 6 bases from J, leaving 15 bases between. The CDR3 has 15 residues. CDR3 protein: CASSEWGTIKDGYTF. The DNA of the CDR3 is TGTGCCAGCAGTGAATGGGGGACAATAAAGGATGGCTACACCTTC.

This rearrangement joins TRBV7-3 to TRBJ1-1; no reliable D call. Germline V lookup: CDR1 SGHTA, CDR2 FQGTGA. V was clipped by 2 bases and J by 1 base, with 5 bases between them. This CDR3 spans 13 amino acids. The CDR3 nucleotides are TGTGCCAGCAGCTTATCCCAGAACACTGAAGCTTTCTTT. Protein product: CASSLSQNTEAFF.

V usage is TRBV2 and J usage is TRBJ2-5; D is possibly TRBD1 (5 bases). This CDR3 spans 13 amino acids. V was clipped by 5 bases and J by 0 bases, with 7 bases between them. Germline CDR1 SNHLY, CDR2 FYNNEI. The CDR3 here is CASSRGHQETQYF. In DNA, the CDR3 is TGTGCCAGCAGTAGGGGCCACCAAGAGACCCAGTACTTC.

The table lists this clone with a count of one. The chain uses TRBV28 and TRBJ1-1, with 7 bases identical to TRBD1. This CDR3 spans 14 amino acids. Trimming took 6 bases from V and 5 from J; bases not matched to a gene: 9. Germline assignment: CDR1 MDHEN and CDR2 SYDVKM. The CDR3 loop reads CASRSFGTATEAFF. In DNA, the CDR3 is TGTGCCAGCAGATCATTCGGGACAGCTACTGAAGCTTTCTTT.

This chain connects TRBV7-9 to TRBJ2-1; D uncertain. There are 13 residues in the CDR3. CDR1 and CDR2 from the germline V gene are SEHNR and FQNEAQ (reference sequence). The ends were cut back, 5 bases at V and 9 bases at J, with 14 bases in the middle. The CDR3 DNA reads TGTGCCAGCAGCCTCCTTCGTCTCGGTGAGCAGTTCTTC. This encodes CASSLLRLGEQFF. Full variable domain (outside the CDR3, taken from reference TRBV7-9 and TRBJ2-1): DTGVSQNPRHKITKRGQNVTFRCDPISEHNRLYWYRQTLGQGPEFLTYFQNEAQLEKSRLLSDRFSAERPKGSFSTLEIQRTEQGDSAMYLCASSLLRLGEQFFGPGTRLTVL.